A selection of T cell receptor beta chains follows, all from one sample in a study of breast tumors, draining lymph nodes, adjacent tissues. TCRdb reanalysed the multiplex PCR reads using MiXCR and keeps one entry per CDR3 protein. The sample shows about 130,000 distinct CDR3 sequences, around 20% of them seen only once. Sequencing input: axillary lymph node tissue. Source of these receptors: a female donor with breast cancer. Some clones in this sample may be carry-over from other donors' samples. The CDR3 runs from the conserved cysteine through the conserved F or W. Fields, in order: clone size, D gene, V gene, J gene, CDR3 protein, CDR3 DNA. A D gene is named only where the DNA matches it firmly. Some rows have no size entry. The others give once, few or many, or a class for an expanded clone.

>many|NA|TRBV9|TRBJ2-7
CASSVGISAGTYEQYF
TGTGCCAGCAGCGTAGGTATCTCTGCAGGGACCTACGAGCAGTACTTC
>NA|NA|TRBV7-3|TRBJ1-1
CASSQTLNTEAFF
TGTGCCAGCAGCCAAACCTTGAACACTGAAGCTTTCTTT
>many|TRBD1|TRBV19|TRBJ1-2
CASSGETGVGDYGYTF
TGTGCCAGTAGTGGGGAGACAGGGGTCGGAGACTATGGCTACACCTTC
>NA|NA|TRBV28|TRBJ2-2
CASRTGELFF
TGTGCCAGCAGGACCGGGGAGCTGTTTTTT
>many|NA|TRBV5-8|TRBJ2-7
CASSLLGAHEQYF
TGTGCCAGCAGCTTGCTAGGGGCCCACGAGCAGTACTTC
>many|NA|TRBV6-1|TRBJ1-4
CASRGDSQNEKLFF
TGTGCCAGCAGGGGTGACAGCCAGAATGAAAAACTGTTTTTT
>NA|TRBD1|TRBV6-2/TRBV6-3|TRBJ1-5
CASSGDRGSGNQPQHF
TGTGCCAGCAGTGGGGACAGGGGGTCGGGCAATCAGCCCCAGCATTTT
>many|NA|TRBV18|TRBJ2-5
CASSPSQETQYF
TGTGCCAGCTCACCATCCCAAGAGACCCAGTACTTC
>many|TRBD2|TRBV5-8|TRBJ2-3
CASSPGTSRGTDTQYF
TGTGCCAGCAGCCCGGGGACTAGCAGGGGCACAGATACGCAGTATTTT
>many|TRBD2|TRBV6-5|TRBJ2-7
CASSKGSGSRWYEQYF
TGTGCCAGCAGCAAGGGTAGCGGGAGCAGGTGGTACGAGCAGTACTTC
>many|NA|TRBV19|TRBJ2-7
CASSSGAEDEQYF
TGTGCCAGTAGTAGCGGGGCCGAAGACGAGCAGTACTTC
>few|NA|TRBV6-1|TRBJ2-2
CASSEVRGGELFF
TGTGCCAGCAGTGAAGTCAGGGGCGGGGAGCTGTTTTTT
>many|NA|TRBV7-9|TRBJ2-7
CASSPRQGSYEQYF
TGTGCCAGCAGCCCTCGTCAGGGTTCCTACGAGCAGTACTTC
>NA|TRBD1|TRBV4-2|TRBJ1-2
CASSQLTTGNYGYTF
TGTGCCAGCAGCCAGCTGACGACAGGGAACTATGGCTACACCTTC
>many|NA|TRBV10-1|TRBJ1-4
CARRGQNEKLFF
TGCGCCCGCCGGGGGCAGAATGAAAAACTGTTTTTT
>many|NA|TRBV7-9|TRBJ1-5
CASSGTGTTNQPQHF
TGTGCCAGCAGCGGAACCGGGACAACTAATCAGCCCCAGCATTTT
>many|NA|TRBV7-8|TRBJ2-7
CASSRSREEQYF
TGTGCCAGCAGTAGATCAAGGGAGGAGCAGTACTTC
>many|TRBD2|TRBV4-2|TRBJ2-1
CASSQAGTGGVEQFF
TGTGCCAGCAGCCAAGCGGGCACCGGGGGGGTTGAGCAGTTCTTC
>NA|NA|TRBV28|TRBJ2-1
CASRFSSYNEQFF
TGTGCCAGCAGGTTCAGCTCCTACAATGAGCAGTTCTTC
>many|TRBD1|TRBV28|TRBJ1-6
CASRTGGSYNSPLHF
TGTGCCAGCAGGACAGGGGGCTCCTATAATTCACCCCTCCACTTT
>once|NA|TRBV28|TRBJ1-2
CASSSPGTPTNYGNTF
TGTGCCAGCAGTTCCCCCGGGACACCAACTAACTATGGCAACACCTTC
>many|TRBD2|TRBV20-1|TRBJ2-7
CSASIRSEAGAYEQYF
TGCAGTGCTAGTATCCGAAGTGAGGCGGGAGCCTACGAGCAGTACTTC
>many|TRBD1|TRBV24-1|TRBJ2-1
CATSDPGQGSNEQFF
TGTGCCACCAGTGACCCGGGACAGGGAAGCAATGAGCAGTTCTTC
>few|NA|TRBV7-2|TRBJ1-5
CASSLAGEGQPQHF
TGTGCCAGCAGCTTAGCAGGGGAGGGCCAGCCCCAGCATTTT
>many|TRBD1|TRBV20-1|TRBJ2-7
CSALTGENYYEQYF
TGCAGTGCCTTGACAGGGGAAAACTACTACGAGCAGTACTTC
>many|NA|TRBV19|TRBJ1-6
CASSISTSSSPLHF
TGTGCCAGTAGTATCTCGACCTCGAGTTCACCCCTCCACTTT
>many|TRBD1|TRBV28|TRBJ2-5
CASSLWDSLRQETQYF
TGTGCCAGCAGCTTATGGGACAGCCTCCGCCAAGAGACCCAGTACTTC
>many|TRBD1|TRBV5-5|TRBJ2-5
CASFQGAQETQYF
TGTGCCAGCTTCCAGGGGGCCCAAGAGACCCAGTACTTC
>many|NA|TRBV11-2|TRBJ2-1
CASSPGLALEQFF
TGTGCCAGCAGCCCGGGCCTAGCATTAGAGCAGTTCTTC
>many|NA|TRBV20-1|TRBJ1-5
CSAKRDAGPVGPQHF
TGCAGTGCTAAACGGGACGCCGGCCCGGTTGGGCCCCAGCATTTT